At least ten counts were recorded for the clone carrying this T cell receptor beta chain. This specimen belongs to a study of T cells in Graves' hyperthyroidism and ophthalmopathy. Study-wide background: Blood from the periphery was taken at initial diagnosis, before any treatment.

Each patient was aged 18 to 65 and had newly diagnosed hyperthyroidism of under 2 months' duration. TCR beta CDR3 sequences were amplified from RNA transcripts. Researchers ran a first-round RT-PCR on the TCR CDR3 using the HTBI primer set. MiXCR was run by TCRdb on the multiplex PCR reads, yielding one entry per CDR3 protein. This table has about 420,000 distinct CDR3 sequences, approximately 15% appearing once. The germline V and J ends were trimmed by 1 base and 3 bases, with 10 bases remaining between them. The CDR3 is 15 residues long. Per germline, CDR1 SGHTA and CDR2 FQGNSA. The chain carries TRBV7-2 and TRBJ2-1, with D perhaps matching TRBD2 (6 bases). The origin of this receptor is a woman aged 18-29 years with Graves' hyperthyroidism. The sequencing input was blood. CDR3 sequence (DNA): TGTGCCAGCAGCTTAGAGGGGACTGTCTACAATGAGCAGTTCTTC. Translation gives CASSLEGTVYNEQFF. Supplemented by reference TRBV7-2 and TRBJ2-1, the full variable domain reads GAGVSQSPSNKVTEKGKDVELRCDPISGHTALYWYRQSLGQGLEFLIYFQGNSAPDKSGLPSDRFSAERTGGSVSTLTIQRTQQEDSAVYLCASSLEGTVYNEQFFGPGTRLTVL.